This T cell receptor (beta chain) was recorded in a study of vaccination and CD4 T cells after COVID-19. Cultured CD4+ T cells had their DNA profiled by the Oncomine TCR Beta short-read assay. TCRdb independently ran MiXCR on the PCR reads; one entry per CDR3 protein. The data contain some 10,000 distinct CDR3 sequences, over 65% of them singletons. This CDR3 is built from 11 residues. V gave up 5 bases and J gave up 0 bases, with 0 bases separating them. A remark on this clonotype: Its target is unknown.

The treatment here: approximately 9-day PBMC culture with coronavirus spike peptide pools or control peptides (ViraFEST assay). Spanning March to December 2020, the positive PCR dates came before US Alpha, Beta and Delta variants. The V call is TRBV12-3 or TRBV12-4, the J call TRBJ2-3, with D uncertain. This clonotype was sampled from a human donor who had recovered from COVID-19. The sequencing input was CD4+ T cells from blood, cultured in vitro. For the CDR3, the DNA is TGTGCCAGCAGTAGCACAGATACGCAGTATTTT. Its translation is CASSSTDTQYF.